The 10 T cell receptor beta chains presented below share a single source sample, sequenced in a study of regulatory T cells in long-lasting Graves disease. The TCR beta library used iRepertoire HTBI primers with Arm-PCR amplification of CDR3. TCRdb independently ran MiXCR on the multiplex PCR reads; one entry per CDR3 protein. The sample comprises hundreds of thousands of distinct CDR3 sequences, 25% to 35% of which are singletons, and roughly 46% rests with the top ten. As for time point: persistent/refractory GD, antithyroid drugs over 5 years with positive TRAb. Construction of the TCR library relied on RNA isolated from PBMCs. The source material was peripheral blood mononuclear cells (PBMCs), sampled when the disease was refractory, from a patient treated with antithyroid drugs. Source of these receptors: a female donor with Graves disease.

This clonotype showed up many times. CDR3 nucleotide sequence: TGTGCCAGCAGGCAAGACAGGGGAACTAATGAAAAACTGTTTTTT. This codes for CASRQDRGTNEKLFF. V gene TRBV2 combines with J gene TRBJ1-4; 8 positions match TRBD1. The CDR3 loop spans 15 amino acids. V was pared by 6 bases and J by 1 base, with 4 bases of the junction left unmatched. Germline V CDR1 and CDR2: SNHLY, FYNNEI.

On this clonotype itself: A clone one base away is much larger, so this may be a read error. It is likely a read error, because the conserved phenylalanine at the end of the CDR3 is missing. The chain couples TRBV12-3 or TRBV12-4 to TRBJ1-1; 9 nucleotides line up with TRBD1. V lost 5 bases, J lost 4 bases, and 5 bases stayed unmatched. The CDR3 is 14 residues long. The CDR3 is CASSQGTGSTEAFL. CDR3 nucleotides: TGTGCCAGCAGTCAGGGGACAGGGAGCACTGAAGCTTTCCTT.

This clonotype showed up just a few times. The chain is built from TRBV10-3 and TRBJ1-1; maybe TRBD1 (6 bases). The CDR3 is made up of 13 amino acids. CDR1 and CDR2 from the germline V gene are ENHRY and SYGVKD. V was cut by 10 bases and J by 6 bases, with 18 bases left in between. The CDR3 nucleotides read TGTGCCAGCAGGGGCCCGGGTGGCCCTGAAGCTTTCTTT. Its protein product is CASRGPGGPEAFF.

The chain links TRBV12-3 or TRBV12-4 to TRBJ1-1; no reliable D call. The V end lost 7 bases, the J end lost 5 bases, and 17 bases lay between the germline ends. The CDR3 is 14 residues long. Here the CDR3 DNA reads TGTGCCAGCACCCGCCCCGGGGTAGGTACTGAAGCTTTCTTT. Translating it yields CASTRPGVGTEAFF.

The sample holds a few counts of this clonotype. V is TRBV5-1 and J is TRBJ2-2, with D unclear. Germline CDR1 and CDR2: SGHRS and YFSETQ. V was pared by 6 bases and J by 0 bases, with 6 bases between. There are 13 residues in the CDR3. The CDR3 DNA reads TGCGCCAGCAATCTAGCGAACACCGGGGAGCTGTTTTTT. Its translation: CASNLANTGELFF.

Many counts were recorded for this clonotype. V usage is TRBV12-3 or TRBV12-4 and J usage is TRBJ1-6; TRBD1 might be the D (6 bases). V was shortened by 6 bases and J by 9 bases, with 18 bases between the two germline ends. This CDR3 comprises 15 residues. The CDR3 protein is CASSRDTADLSPLHF. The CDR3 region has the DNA TGTGCCAGCAGCCGGGACACCGCGGATCTTTCACCCCTCCACTTT.

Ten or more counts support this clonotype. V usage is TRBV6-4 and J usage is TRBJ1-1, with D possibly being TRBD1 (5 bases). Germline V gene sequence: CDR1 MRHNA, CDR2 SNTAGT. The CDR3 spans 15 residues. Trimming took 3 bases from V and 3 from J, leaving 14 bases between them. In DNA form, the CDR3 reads TGTGCCAGCAGTGAAACAGACTTGGGGGACACTGAAGCTTTCTTT. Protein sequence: CASSETDLGDTEAFF.

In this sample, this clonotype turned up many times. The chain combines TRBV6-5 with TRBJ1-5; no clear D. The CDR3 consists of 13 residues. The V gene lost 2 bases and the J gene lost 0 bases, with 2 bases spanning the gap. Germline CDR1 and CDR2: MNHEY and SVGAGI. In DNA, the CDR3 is TGTGCCAGCAGTTACGGTAGCAATCAGCCCCAGCATTTT. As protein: CASSYGSNQPQHF.

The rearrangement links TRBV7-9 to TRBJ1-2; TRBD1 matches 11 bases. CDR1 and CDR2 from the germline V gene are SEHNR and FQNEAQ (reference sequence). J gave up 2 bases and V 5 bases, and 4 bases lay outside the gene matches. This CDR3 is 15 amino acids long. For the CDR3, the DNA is TGTGCCAGCAGCCTGGGACAGGGGGTAAACTATGGCTACACCTTC. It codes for CASSLGQGVNYGYTF.

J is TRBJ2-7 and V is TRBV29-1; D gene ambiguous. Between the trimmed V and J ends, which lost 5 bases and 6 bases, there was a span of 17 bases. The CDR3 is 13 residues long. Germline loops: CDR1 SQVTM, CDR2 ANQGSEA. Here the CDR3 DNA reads TGCAGCGTTAGTACCGCGATGGCCGGCGAGCAGTACTTC. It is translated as CSVSTAMAGEQYF.